The rows below give T cell receptor beta chains drawn from one sample of a study of radiation and T cells in renal cell carcinoma. Clones were read by immunoSEQ multiplex PCR, and TCRdb kept only the in-frame ones, dropping some. This sample has about 100,000 clones; roughly 88% occur once, and the top ten carry 6.5% to 8%. The starting material was blood, obtained from a patient whose treatment included radiotherapy and nephrectomy. These TCRs come from a man between 60 and 75 years old with renal cell carcinoma. Both conserved end residues are part of each CDR3. A D gene is named only where the DNA matches it firmly. Rows may omit the clone size; those that give it use once, few, many or a size class.

>14|TRBJ2-3|.|TRBV7-5|.
TGTGCCAGAAGCCTCAAGCGGCAAAAAGATACGCAGTATTTT
CARSLKRQKDTQYF
>15|TRBJ1-6|.|TRBV27|TRBD1
TGTGCCAGCAGTTTGCGGACAGGGTTGGGATCACCCCTCCACTTT
CASSLRTGLGSPLHF
>14|TRBJ2-3|.|TRBV6-5|.
TGTGCCAGCAGTTACTCGGGCTATCCAGATACGCAGTATTTT
CASSYSGYPDTQYF
>16|TRBJ2-1|.|TRBV4-1|.
TGCGCCAGCAGCCAAGAACTGAGGGCCTCCTACAATGAGCAGTTCTTC
CASSQELRASYNEQFF
>14|TRBJ1-5|.|TRBV28|.
TGTGCCAGCAGTTCTGGCGGGGGAGTTCAGCCCCAGCATTTT
CASSSGGGVQPQHF
>12|TRBJ2-5|.|TRBV7-8|.
TGTGCCAGCAGGGCCGGAGGGGAGACCCAGTACTTC
CASRAGGETQYF
>13|TRBJ1-3|few|TRBV28|.
TGTGCCAGCAGTTTTAATTTGGTGAACACCATATATTTT
CASSFNLVNTIYF
>14|TRBJ2-1|.|TRBV5-1|.
TGCGCCAGCAGCTTGGAGCCTGCTGCCAATGAGCAGTTCTTC
CASSLEPAANEQFF
>14|TRBJ1-3|.|TRBV2|.
TGTGCCAGCAGTGAAGAGCAGACCGGAAACACCATATATTTT
CASSEEQTGNTIYF
>13|TRBJ1-2|.|TRBV15|.
TGTGCCACCAGCCTTCAGGGAGGACGAGGCTACACCTTC
CATSLQGGRGYTF
>16|TRBJ1-4|.|TRBV9|.
TGTGCCAGCAGCGTAGCTCCCGGGGTAGGGAATGAAAAACTGTTTTTT
CASSVAPGVGNEKLFF
>13|TRBJ2-1|.|TRBV6-1|TRBD2
TGTGCCAGCCCTCTAGCGGGAGGACGGGAGCAGTTCTTC
CASPLAGGREQFF
>13|TRBJ1-2|.|TRBV27|.
TGTGCCAGCGCCTCGGGGGTGGACTATGGCTACACCTTC
CASASGVDYGYTF
>18|TRBJ2-1|.|TRBV19|.
TGTGCCAGTAGTATAGATGTGTGGACTCCAAAGTTCTACAATGAGCAGTTCTTC
CASSIDVWTPKFYNEQFF
>15|TRBJ2-7|.|TRBV5-1|TRBD1
TGCGCCAGCAGAAGATGGGGACAGAGCTCCTACGAGCAGTACTTC
CASRRWGQSSYEQYF
>15|TRBJ2-4|.|TRBV6-1|.
TGTGCCAGCAGTGAAACAGCGCTCTTGGGAAACATTCAGTACTTC
CASSETALLGNIQYF
>11|TRBJ2-7|.|TRBV2|.
TGTGCCAGCACCACCTCCAGGGAGCAGTACTTC
CASTTSREQYF
>14|TRBJ1-2|.|TRBV4-3|TRBD1
TGCGCCAGCTCCCCGGACAGGGGTAACTATGGCTACACCTTC
CASSPDRGNYGYTF
>14|TRBJ1-5|.|TRBV19|.
TGTGCCAGTAGTATAATACTGAACAATCAGCCCCAGCATTTT
CASSIILNNQPQHF
>14|TRBJ1-1|once|TRBV6-6|TRBD1
TGTGCCAGCAGTTATCGACAGGGGGCAAGAGAAGCTTTCTTT
CASSYRQGAREAFF
>14|TRBJ1-1|.|TRBV5-1|.
TGCGCCAGCAGCTTGGCTCTCGAGGGTACTGAAGCTTTCTTT
CASSLALEGTEAFF
>15|TRBJ2-2|.|TRBV7-9|.
TGTGCCAGCAGCTCAGGAGCGGCTAACACCGGGGAGCTGTTTTTT
CASSSGAANTGELFF
>14|TRBJ2-1|.|TRBV15|.
TGTGCCACCAGCAGAGGCGCGGTAGGCGATGAGCAGTTCTTC
CATSRGAVGDEQFF
>16|TRBJ1-1|.|TRBV10-1|TRBD1
TGCGCCAGCAGTGAGTCGCGGGGACAGGGGGCCGGTGAAGCTTTCTTT
CASSESRGQGAGEAFF
>14|TRBJ1-1|.|TRBV19|TRBD1
TGTGCCAGTAGTCCCAGGGGGTCGGGCACTGAAGCTTTCTTT
CASSPRGSGTEAFF
>15|TRBJ1-2|.|TRBV15|.
TGTGCCACCAGCAGAGGGGGGGCTGGACAGTTTAGGGACACCTTC
CATSRGGAGQFRDTF
>14|TRBJ2-1|.|TRBV11-3|.
TGTGCCAGCAGCCCAGGGTGGGCAGGCAATGAGCAGTTCTTC
CASSPGWAGNEQFF
>12|TRBJ2-1|once|TRBV7-9|TRBD2
TGTGCCAGCAGTCAGGGGGGACTAGCGGGAGTCTTC
CASSQGGLAGVF
>14|TRBJ1-2|.|TRBV15|.
TGTGCCACCAGCCTGGGGGAGGGGGTTTTAGGCTACACCTTC
CATSLGEGVLGYTF
>20|TRBJ2-5|.|TRBV27|TRBD1
TGTGCCAGCAGTTTACCCCTTGCAACAGGGGACAAAAACCGACAAGAGACCCAGTACTTC
CASSLPLATGDKNRQETQYF
>13|TRBJ2-3|.|TRBV6-1|.
TGTGCCAGCAGTGAATTCGGCACAGATACGCAGTATTTT
CASSEFGTDTQYF
>11|TRBJ2-5|few|TRBV10-3|.
TGTGCCATCAGTGATCGGGAGACCCAGTACTTC
CAISDRETQYF
>16|TRBJ1-2|.|TRBV28|.
TGTGCCAGCAGTCAAACCCGGGTCCTGAGAAACTATGGCTACACCTTC
CASSQTRVLRNYGYTF
>13|TRBJ1-1|few|TRBV4-1|.
TGCGCCAGCAGCCCTCGAGAGAACACTGAAGCTTTCTTT
CASSPRENTEAFF
>13|TRBJ1-4|few|TRBV30|TRBD1
TGTGCCTGGAGAAACCAGGGGGGGGAAAAACTGTTTTTT
CAWRNQGGEKLFF
>16|TRBJ2-3|.|TRBV10-2|TRBD1
TGCGCCAGCAGTGAGTTTGGGAGACAGGGTGCCGATACGCAGTATTTT
CASSEFGRQGADTQYF
>14|TRBJ2-7|.|TRBV6-5|TRBD2
TGTGCCAGCACCAGGACTAGCGCCACCTACGAGCAGTACTTC
CASTRTSATYEQYF
>15|TRBJ1-2|.|TRBV5-1|.
TGCGCCAGCAGGGTCGTTCCCGGGGCCGGGTATGGCTACACCTTC
CASRVVPGAGYGYTF
>16|TRBJ2-1|.|TRBV5-1|TRBD1
TGCGCCAGCACCCTCGGGCAGGACAGGGTATACAATGAGCAGTTCTTC
CASTLGQDRVYNEQFF
>16|TRBJ2-1|.|TRBV28|TRBD2
TGTGCCAGCAGTCTGGGAACTAGCGGGAGGGGCAATGAGCAGTTCTTC
CASSLGTSGRGNEQFF
>14|TRBJ1-1|few|TRBV19|TRBD1
TGTGCCAGTAGTATCAGGACAGGGGGGACTGAAGCTTTCTTT
CASSIRTGGTEAFF
>15|TRBJ2-7|.|TRBV7-2|TRBD2
TGTGCCAGCAGTTTAACTAGCGGGAGGGTCTACGAGCAGTACTTC
CASSLTSGRVYEQYF
>13|TRBJ1-2|.|TRBV7-9|.
TGTGCCATATCCTCAGGGGACCACTATGGCTACACCTTC
CAISSGDHYGYTF
>17|TRBJ2-5|once|TRBV7-9|.
TGTGCCAGCAGCTTAGCGGGTTCCAGTTCGTCGCAAGAGACCCAGTACTTC
CASSLAGSSSSQETQYF
>14|TRBJ2-7|.|TRBV5-4|.
TGTGCCAGCAGCCGTGGACAGACACTCTACGAGCAGTACTTC
CASSRGQTLYEQYF
>15|TRBJ1-1|.|TRBV7-2|TRBD1
TGTGCCAGCAGCTTAAAGGGTAACAGGGGCACTGAAGCTTTCTTT
CASSLKGNRGTEAFF
>18|TRBJ2-4|.|TRBV19|.
TGTGCCAGTAGTATAGATTTCCGAGCCGCGGGCTCCAAAAACATTCAGTACTTC
CASSIDFRAAGSKNIQYF
>16|TRBJ1-1|.|TRBV5-4|.
TGTGCCAGCAGCTCTGGCAGGGGACTCTTGGTCACTGAAGCTTTCTTT
CASSSGRGLLVTEAFF
>19|TRBJ2-3|few|TRBV7-9|.
TGTGCCAGCAGCCTCGAGGGGGGCGGGAGAGGAGCTAGCACAGATACGCAGTATTTT
CASSLEGGGRGASTDTQYF